This T cell receptor (beta chain) was documented in a study of beta chain features in type 1 diabetes. Study-level results: In these data, an HLA type influence on TCRB rearrangement remained unresolved. Because the template was cDNA, high-expressing cells might be over-represented.

With respect to this clone: Antigen: not known.

Staining for CD45RO/CCR7/CD25/CD127/CD95/CD27 allowed sorting of CD4+ naive, central memory, regulatory and stem cell-like memory cells. Post-sort purity exceeded 95% for all sorted populations. This CDR3 has 15 residues. Trimming took 6 bases from V and 4 from J, leaving 18 bases between them. CDR1 is SQVTM, CDR2 ANQGSEA, per germline. The study reverse transcribed the entire isolated RNA, so it sequenced expressed TCRB transcripts. Profiling relied on immunoSEQ multiplex PCR, and the TCRdb table lists in-frame clones only, not all of them. The sample has some 500,000 clones; around 10% are singletons.

The clonotype comes from a woman aged 18-29 years in good health. The sample taken for sequencing was naive CD4+ T cells from blood. The chain uses TRBV29-1 and TRBJ2-2; tentative D call: TRBD1 (6 bases). Here the CDR3 reads CSVASDRGGTGELFF. CDR3 DNA: TGCAGCGTGGCCTCGGACAGAGGAGGCACCGGGGAGCTGTTTTTT.